This paragraph reports one T cell receptor beta chain. This clonotype has at least ten counts. No antigen is known for it. No much larger clone is present one base from it, and per-base qualities are unavailable. Measured from the cysteine to the phenylalanine, the CDR3 is 13 residues long. The read is trimmed to its CDR3 DNA, 39 bases read in frame from base 1. V loses 8 bases of germline sequence and J loses 6 bases, and the interval between the two ends is 14 bases. In the germline V gene, CDR1 corresponds to MGHDK and CDR2 to SYGVNS. The receptor library was made with PCR. Instrument used: Illumina HiSeq 2500. TCR library preparation used molecular barcoding, with unique molecular identifiers applied to normalize quantification of the TCRbeta repertoire. TCRdb redid the processing of the public reads, applying fastp at Q25 and MiXCR, and retained in-frame beta chains. For every CDR3 protein sequence, its rows merge into one entry that carries the most common genes and DNA. The sample table records over 550,000 distinct CDR3 sequences; about 10% of these occur just once. The ten largest clonotypes hold less than 5% of the sample.

The source of the sample is a study of T-cell reconstitution after alpha-beta-depleted transplantation in children (dated by TCRdb to the mid-2010s). Study-level background: Using TCR repertoire profiling, the study quantitatively followed how T-cell immune reconstitution unfolded in children after TCRalphabeta/CD19-depleted allogeneic hematopoietic cell transplantation.

Sequences were derived from PBMCs from the stem cell graft donor, sampled from the stem cell graft. The V gene is TRBV25-1 and the J gene is TRBJ2-1; the D element could tentatively be TRBD1 or TRBD2, as 5 bases agree for each. This TCR was sampled from a human donor who donated a stem cell graft to a child with acute myeloid leukemia. The nucleotide sequence is TGTGCCAGCGCTAATCCTGGGGGCAATGAGCAGTTCTTC. Translated, this gives CASANPGGNEQFF.